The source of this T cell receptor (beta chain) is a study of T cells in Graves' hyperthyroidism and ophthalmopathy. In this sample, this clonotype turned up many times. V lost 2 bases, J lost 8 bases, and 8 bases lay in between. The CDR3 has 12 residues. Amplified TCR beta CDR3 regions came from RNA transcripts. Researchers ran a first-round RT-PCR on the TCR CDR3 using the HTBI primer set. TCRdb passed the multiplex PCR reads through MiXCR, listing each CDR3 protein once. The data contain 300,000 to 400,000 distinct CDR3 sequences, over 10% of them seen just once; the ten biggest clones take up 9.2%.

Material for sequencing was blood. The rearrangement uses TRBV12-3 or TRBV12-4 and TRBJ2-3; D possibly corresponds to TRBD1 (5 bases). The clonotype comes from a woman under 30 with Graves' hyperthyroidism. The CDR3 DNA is TGTGCCAGCAGTTTAATTCAGGGTACGCAGTATTTT. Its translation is CASSLIQGTQYF.